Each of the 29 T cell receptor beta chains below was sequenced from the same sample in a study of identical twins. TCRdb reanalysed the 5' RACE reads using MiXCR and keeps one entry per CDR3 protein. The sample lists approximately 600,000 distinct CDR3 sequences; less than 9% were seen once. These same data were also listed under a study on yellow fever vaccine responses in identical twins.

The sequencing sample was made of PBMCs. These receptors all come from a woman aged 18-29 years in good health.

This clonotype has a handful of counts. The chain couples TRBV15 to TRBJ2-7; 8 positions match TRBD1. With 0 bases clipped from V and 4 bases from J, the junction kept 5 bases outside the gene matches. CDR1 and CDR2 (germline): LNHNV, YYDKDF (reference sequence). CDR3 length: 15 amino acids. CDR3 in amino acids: CATSRDRTGNYEQYF. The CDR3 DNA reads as TGTGCCACCAGCAGAGATAGGACAGGGAATTACGAGCAGTACTTC. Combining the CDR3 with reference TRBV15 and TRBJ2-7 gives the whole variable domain DAMVIQNPRYQVTQFGKPVTLSCSQTLNHNVMYWYQQKSSQAPKLLFHYYDKDFNNEADTPDNFQSRRPNTSFCFLDIRSPGLGDTAMYLCATSRDRTGNYEQYFGPGTRLTVT.

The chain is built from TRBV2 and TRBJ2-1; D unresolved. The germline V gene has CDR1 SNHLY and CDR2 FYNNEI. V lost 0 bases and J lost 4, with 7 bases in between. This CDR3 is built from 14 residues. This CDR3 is CASSEAHPYNEQFF. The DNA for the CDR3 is TGTGCCAGCAGTGAAGCACACCCATACAATGAGCAGTTCTTC.

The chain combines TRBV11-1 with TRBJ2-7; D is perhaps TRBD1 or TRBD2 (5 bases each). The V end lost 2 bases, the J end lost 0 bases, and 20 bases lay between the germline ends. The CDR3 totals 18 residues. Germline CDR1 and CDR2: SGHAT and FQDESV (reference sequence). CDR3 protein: CASSLIIAFGGYSYEQYF. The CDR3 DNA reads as TGTGCCAGCAGCTTAATTATTGCGTTTGGGGGATACTCCTACGAGCAGTACTTC.

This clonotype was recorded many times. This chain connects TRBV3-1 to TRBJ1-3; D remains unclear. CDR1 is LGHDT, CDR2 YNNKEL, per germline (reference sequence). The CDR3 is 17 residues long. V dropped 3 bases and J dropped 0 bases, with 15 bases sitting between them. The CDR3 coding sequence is TGTGCCAGCAGCCATGAAGGCGGGAAGATCTCTGGAAACACCATATATTTT. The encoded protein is CASSHEGGKISGNTIYF.

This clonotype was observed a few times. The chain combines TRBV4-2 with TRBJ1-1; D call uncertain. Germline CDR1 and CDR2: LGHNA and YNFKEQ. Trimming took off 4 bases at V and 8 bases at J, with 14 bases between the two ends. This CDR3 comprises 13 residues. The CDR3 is CASSPDARQEAFF. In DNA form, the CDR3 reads TGTGCCAGCAGCCCGGACGCCCGGCAGGAAGCTTTCTTT.

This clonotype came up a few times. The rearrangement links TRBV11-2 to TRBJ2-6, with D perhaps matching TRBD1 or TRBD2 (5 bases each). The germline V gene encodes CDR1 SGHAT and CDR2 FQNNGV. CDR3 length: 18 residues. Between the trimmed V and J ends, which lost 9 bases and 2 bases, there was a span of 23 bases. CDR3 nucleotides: TGTGCCAGTAAAAAATCCGGGACCCTAACGACTGGGGCCAACGTCCTGACTTTC. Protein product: CASKKSGTLTTGANVLTF.

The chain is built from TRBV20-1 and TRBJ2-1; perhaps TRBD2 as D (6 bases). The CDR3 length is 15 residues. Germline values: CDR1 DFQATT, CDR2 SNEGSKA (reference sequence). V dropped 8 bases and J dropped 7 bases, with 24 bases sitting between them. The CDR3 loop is CSPRPGDPIRNEQFF. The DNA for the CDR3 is TGCAGTCCCAGACCGGGGGACCCCATTAGGAATGAGCAGTTCTTC.

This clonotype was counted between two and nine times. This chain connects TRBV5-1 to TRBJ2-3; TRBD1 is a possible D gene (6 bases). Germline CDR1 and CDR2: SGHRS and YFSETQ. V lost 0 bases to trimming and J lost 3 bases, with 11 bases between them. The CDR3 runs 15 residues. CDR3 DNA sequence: TGCGCCAGCAGCTTGGTACAGGGAAGAACAGATACGCAGTATTTT. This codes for CASSLVQGRTDTQYF.

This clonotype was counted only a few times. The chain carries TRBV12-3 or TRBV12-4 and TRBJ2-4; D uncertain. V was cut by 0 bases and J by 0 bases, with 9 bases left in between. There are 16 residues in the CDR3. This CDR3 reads CASSLAGRPAKNIQYF. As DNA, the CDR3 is TGTGCCAGCAGTTTAGCGGGAAGACCAGCCAAAAACATTCAGTACTTC.

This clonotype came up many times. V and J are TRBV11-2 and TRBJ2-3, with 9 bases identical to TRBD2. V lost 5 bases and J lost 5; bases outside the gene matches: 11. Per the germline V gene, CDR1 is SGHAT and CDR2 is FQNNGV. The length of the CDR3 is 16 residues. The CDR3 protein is CASSPRRAGGVDTQYF. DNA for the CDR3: TGTGCCAGCAGCCCTCGGCGGGCGGGAGGGGTAGATACGCAGTATTTT.

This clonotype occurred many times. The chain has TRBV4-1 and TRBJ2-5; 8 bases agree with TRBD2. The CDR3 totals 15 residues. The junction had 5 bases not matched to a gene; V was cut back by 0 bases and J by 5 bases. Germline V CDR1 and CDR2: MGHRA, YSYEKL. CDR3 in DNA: TGCGCCAGCAGCCAAGATTCGGGGGGGCTGGAGACCCAGTACTTC. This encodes CASSQDSGGLETQYF.

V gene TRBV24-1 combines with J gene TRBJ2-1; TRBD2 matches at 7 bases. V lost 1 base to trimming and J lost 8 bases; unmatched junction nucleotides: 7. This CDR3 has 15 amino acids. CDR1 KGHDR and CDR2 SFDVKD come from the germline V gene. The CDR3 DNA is TGTGCCACCAGTGATTTAGAGGACACTAGCGATGAGCAGTTCTTC. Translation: CATSDLEDTSDEQFF.

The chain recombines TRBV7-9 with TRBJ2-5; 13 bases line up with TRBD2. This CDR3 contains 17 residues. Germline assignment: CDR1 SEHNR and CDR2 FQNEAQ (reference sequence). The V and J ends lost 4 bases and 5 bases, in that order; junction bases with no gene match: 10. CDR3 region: CASSWGRLAGGVETQYF. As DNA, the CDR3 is TGTGCCAGCAGCTGGGGGCGACTAGCGGGAGGAGTTGAGACCCAGTACTTC.

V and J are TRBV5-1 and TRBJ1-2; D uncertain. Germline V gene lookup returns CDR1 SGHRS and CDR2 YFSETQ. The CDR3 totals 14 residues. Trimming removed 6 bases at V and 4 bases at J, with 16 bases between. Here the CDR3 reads CASKAGLEGYGYTF. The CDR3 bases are TGCGCCAGCAAAGCTGGCCTCGAGGGCTATGGCTACACCTTC.

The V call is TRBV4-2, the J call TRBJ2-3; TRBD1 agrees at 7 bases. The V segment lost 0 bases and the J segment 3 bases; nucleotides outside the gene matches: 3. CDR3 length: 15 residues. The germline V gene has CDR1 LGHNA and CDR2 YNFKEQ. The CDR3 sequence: CASSQETGLTDTQYF. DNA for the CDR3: TGTGCCAGCAGCCAAGAGACAGGGTTGACAGATACGCAGTATTTT.

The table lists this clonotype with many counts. CDR3 loop: CATSDPSGNQPQHF. The CDR3, as DNA: TGTGCCACCAGTGACCCCAGTGGCAATCAGCCCCAGCATTTT. The genes are TRBV24-1 and TRBJ1-5; no clear D. The CDR3 covers 14 residues. CDR1 is KGHDR and CDR2 is SFDVKD in the germline V gene. V gave up 4 bases and J gave up 2 bases, with 8 bases separating them.

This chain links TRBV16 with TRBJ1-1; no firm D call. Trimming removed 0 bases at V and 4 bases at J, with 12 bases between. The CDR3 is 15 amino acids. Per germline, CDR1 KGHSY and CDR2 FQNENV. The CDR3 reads CASSQSTVVSTEAFF. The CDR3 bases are TGTGCCAGCAGCCAATCCACAGTGGTATCCACTGAAGCTTTCTTT.

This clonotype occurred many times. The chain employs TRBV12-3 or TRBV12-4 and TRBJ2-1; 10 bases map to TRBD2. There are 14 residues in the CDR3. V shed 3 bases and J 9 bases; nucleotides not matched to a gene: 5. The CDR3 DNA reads TGTGCCAGCAGTTTCGTAGCGGGAGGCGGTGAGCAGTTCTTC. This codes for CASSFVAGGGEQFF.

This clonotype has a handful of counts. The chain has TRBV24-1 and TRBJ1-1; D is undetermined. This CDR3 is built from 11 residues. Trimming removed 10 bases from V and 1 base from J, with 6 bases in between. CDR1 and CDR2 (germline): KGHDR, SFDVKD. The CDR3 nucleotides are TGTGCCACAAAAAGGAACACTGAAGCTTTCTTT. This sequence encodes CATKRNTEAFF.

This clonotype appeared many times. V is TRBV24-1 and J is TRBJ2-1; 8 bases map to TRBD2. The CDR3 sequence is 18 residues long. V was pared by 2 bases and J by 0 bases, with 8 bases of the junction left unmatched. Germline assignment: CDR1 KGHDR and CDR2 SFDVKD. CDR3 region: CATSDSWSGSGSYNEQFF. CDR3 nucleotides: TGTGCCACCAGTGATTCATGGAGCGGGAGCGGCTCCTACAATGAGCAGTTCTTC.

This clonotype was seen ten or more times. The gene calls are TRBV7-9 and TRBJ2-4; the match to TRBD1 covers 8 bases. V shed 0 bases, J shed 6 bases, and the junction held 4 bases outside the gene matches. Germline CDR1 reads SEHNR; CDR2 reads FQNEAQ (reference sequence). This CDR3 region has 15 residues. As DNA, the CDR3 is TGTGCCAGCAGCTTAGCTGGGACAGGACGAAACATTCAGTACTTC. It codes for CASSLAGTGRNIQYF.

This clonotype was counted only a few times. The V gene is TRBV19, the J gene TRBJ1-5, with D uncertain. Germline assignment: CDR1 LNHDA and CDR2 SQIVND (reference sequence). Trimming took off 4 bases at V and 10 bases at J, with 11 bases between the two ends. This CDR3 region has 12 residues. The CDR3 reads CASSRDPAPQHF. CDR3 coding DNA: TGTGCCAGTAGTAGAGACCCCGCCCCCCAGCATTTT.

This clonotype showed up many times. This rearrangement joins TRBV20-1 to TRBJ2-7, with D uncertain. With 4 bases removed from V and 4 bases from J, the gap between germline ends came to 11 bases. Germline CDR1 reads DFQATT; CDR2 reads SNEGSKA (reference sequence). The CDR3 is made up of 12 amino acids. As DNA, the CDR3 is TGCAGTGCTACCACACCCTTATACGAGCAGTACGTC. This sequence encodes CSATTPLYEQYV.

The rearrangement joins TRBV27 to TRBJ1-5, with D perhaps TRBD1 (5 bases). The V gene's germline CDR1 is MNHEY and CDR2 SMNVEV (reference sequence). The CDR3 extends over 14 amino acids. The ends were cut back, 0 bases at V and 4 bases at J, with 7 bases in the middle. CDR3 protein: CASSLSGVNQPQHF. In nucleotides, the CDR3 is TGTGCCAGCAGTTTATCGGGGGTGAATCAGCCCCAGCATTTT.

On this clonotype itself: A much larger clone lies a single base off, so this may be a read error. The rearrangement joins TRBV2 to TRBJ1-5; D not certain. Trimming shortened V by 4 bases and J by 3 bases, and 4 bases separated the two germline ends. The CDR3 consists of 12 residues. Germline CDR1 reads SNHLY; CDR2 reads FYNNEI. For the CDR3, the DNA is TGTGCCAGCAGTGGTACCAATCAGCCCCAGCATTTT. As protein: CASSGTNQPQHF.

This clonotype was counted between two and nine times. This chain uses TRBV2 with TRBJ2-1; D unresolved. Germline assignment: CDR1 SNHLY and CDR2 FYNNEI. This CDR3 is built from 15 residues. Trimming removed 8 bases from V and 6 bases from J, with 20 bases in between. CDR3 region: CASHSRDRPGNEQFF. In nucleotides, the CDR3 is TGTGCCAGCCATTCCCGAGACCGACCGGGCAATGAGCAGTTCTTC.

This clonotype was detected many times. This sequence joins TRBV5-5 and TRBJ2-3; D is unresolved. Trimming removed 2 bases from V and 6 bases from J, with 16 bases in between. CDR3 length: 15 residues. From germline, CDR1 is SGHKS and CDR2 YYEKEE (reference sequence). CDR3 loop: CASSFGRPRGDTQYF. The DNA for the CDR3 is TGTGCCAGCAGCTTCGGACGACCCCGTGGGGATACGCAGTATTTT.

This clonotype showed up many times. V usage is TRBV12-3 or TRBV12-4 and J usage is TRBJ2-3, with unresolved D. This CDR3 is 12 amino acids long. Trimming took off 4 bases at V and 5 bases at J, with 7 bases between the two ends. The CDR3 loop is CASSSRLDTQYF. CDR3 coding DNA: TGTGCCAGCAGTTCCAGGTTAGATACGCAGTATTTT.

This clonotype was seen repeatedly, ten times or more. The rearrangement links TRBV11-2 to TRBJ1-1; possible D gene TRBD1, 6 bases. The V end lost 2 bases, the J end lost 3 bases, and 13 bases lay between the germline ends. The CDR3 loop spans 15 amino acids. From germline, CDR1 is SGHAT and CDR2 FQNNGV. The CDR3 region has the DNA TGTGCCAGCAGCTTAAGCGGACAGCTCCACACTGAAGCTTTCTTT. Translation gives CASSLSGQLHTEAFF.